The 12 T cell receptor beta chains presented below share a single source sample, sequenced in a study of blood T cells in healthy people across ages (dated by TCRdb to 2013 to 2016). Libraries came from 5' RACE. Sequencing was performed on an Illumina HiSeq 2500. The second PCR ran for roughly 6 to 11 cycles and used a J-beta primer mix along with a sample-barcoded 5' primer. TCRdb ran its own pipeline on the public reads, namely fastp trimming at Q25 and MiXCR clone calling, and kept in-frame beta chains. Each record represents a unique CDR3 protein, reported with the most common genes and DNA among its rows. For this sample the table gives around 1,700,000 distinct CDR3 sequences, of which about 28% were detected only once. The ten largest clones capture 7.7% of the sample. Sequenced material: blood. The receptors here all came from a woman in her twenties or thirties in good health.

A few counts support this clonotype. V and J are TRBV9 and TRBJ1-1; no clear D gene. V lost 4 bases, J lost 4 bases, and 11 bases lay in between. The CDR3 length is 13 residues. Germline CDR1 and CDR2: SGDLS and YYNGEE. The CDR3: CASSMTTGTEAFF. The CDR3 DNA reads TGTGCCAGCAGCATGACAACGGGCACTGAAGCTTTCTTT.

This clonotype has ten or more counts. The chain is built from TRBV18 and TRBJ2-7; 7 positions agree with TRBD1. The trim removed 1 base at V and 5 bases at J, leaving 2 bases unmatched. CDR1 is KGHSH and CDR2 is LQKENI in the germline V gene. This CDR3 comprises 13 residues. This chain's CDR3 is CASSPQGADEQYF. CDR3 in DNA: TGTGCCAGCTCACCACAGGGGGCAGACGAGCAGTACTTC.

Points on this clonotype: At one end, the junction sequence differs from germline, possibly due to a read error. The genes are TRBV7-2 and TRBJ2-5; the D is unclear. Germline V lookup: CDR1 SGHTA, CDR2 FQGNSA. The CDR3 runs to 14 residues. CDR3 residues: CACSLAGAQETQYF. CDR3 bases: TGTGCCTGCAGCTTAGCCGGAGCTCAAGAGACCCAGTACTTC.

This clonotype was seen a few times. The chain is built from TRBV30 and TRBJ2-3; 11 bases map to TRBD2. CDR1 is GTSNPN, CDR2 SVGIG, per germline (reference sequence). J gave up 1 base and V 5 bases, and 5 bases lay outside the gene matches. The CDR3 totals 15 residues. CDR3 coding DNA: TGTGCCTGGGAGTTAGCGGGAGGGGGCACAGATACGCAGTATTTT. It codes for CAWELAGGGTDTQYF.

The V and J genes are TRBV27 and TRBJ2-3, with D tentatively TRBD2 (6 bases). Germline CDR1 and CDR2: MNHEY and SMNVEV (reference sequence). This CDR3 contains 16 residues. V shed 4 bases and J shed 2 bases, with 16 bases lying between them. DNA for the CDR3: TGTGCCAGCAGTTCCTACGCCGGGACTGTCACAGATACGCAGTATTTT. As protein: CASSSYAGTVTDTQYF.

V is TRBV30 and J is TRBJ2-4; no clear D gene. Germline V lookup: CDR1 GTSNPN, CDR2 SVGIG (reference sequence). V gave up 3 bases and J gave up 0 bases, with 9 bases separating them. The CDR3 is 14 amino acids. CDR3 amino acids: CAWRGNLAKNIQYF. The CDR3 DNA follows: TGTGCCTGGAGGGGCAATCTAGCCAAAAACATTCAGTACTTC. Supplemented by reference TRBV30 and TRBJ2-4, the full variable domain reads SQTIHQWPATLVQPVGSPLSLECTVEGTSNPNLYWYRQAAGRGLQLLFYSVGIGQISSEVPQNLSASRPQDRQFILSSKKLLLSDSGFYLCAWRGNLAKNIQYFGAGTRLSVL.

V is TRBV24-1 and J is TRBJ2-7; D possibly corresponds to TRBD1 (5 bases). V was clipped by 12 bases and J by 4 bases, with 12 bases between them. This CDR3 has 11 residues. In germline, CDR1 is KGHDR, CDR2 SFDVKD. The CDR3 is CAPQAPYEQYF. Written as DNA, the CDR3 is TGTGCCCCACAGGCTCCATACGAGCAGTACTTC.

This chain joins TRBV12-2 and TRBJ1-6. TRBV12-2 is a pseudogene locus. The CDR3 loop spans 17 amino acids. Here the CDR3 DNA reads TGTGCAAGTCGCTTAGTCGATAGGGTTCTTTATCATTTACCCCTCCACTTT. Translating it yields CASRLVDRVLYHLPLHF.

In this sample, this clonotype turned up many times. This sequence joins TRBV12-3 or TRBV12-4 and TRBJ1-2, with D possibly TRBD1 on 6 matching bases. Between the trimmed V and J ends, which lost 3 bases and 5 bases, there was a span of 10 bases. This CDR3 comprises 13 residues. Here the CDR3 reads CASSFGGQYGYTF. CDR3 coding DNA: TGTGCCAGCAGTTTTGGGGGGCAATATGGCTACACCTTC.

This clonotype has a count of ten or more. The chain carries TRBV29-1 and TRBJ2-5; the match to TRBD1 covers 7 bases. The CDR3 loop spans 13 amino acids. Trimming at V came to 5 bases and at J to 4 bases, leaving 7 bases not matched to a gene. Looked up from germline, CDR1 is SQVTM and CDR2 is ANQGSEA. DNA of the CDR3: TGCAGCGTTTACAGGGGCCTAGGAGAGACCCAGTACTTC. Amino acid sequence: CSVYRGLGETQYF.

This clonotype was counted a few times. The chain links TRBV5-1 to TRBJ2-4, with 9 bases matching TRBD1. V gave up 0 bases and J gave up 0 bases; unmatched junction bases: 10. Germline V gene sequence: CDR1 SGHRS, CDR2 YFSETQ. The CDR3 runs 19 residues. CDR3 DNA sequence: TGCGCCAGCAGCTTGGCGGCTAAAGGACAGGGGCTAGCCAAAAACATTCAGTACTTC. Translated: CASSLAAKGQGLAKNIQYF.

This clonotype was observed many times. The V call is TRBV20-1, the J call TRBJ1-6; maybe TRBD1 (6 bases). The CDR3 length is 14 residues. The ends were cut back, 3 bases at V and 7 bases at J, with 13 bases in the middle. Germline CDR1 reads DFQATT; CDR2 reads SNEGSKA (reference sequence). The CDR3 loop reads CSASVRGGNSPLHF. Here the CDR3 DNA reads TGCAGTGCTAGTGTCAGGGGTGGCAATTCACCCCTCCACTTT.